The source of this TCR beta chain is a study of regulatory T cells in long-lasting Graves disease. Study-wide points: There was favoring of TRBV28, TRBJ1-2 and TRBJ2-5 in persistent disease.

This clonotype was seen only a few times. The antigen is not known. Time point described: newly diagnosed GD, antithyroid drugs for less than 3 months. PBMC-derived RNA was used for the TCR library. The patient group derived from an endocrinology department in Xi'an, China. CDR1 is MNHEY, CDR2 SMNVEV, per germline (reference sequence). The CDR3 totals 19 residues. The V gene end was trimmed by 6 bases and the J gene end by 0 bases; junction bases not matched to a gene: 14. The TCR beta library used iRepertoire HTBI primers with Arm-PCR amplification of CDR3. TCRdb itself ran the multiplex PCR reads through MiXCR, one entry per CDR3 protein. This table holds 350,000 to 500,000 distinct CDR3 sequences, 14% found once. The same sample was also studied in work on T cells in Graves' hyperthyroidism and ophthalmopathy. That work adds: Hyperthyroidism was newly diagnosed in patients aged 18 to 65 (duration under 2 months). Most clonotypes expanded in thyroid above 0.001 were likewise present in blood.

The receptor comes from a woman in her 50s with Graves disease. The chain couples TRBV27 to TRBJ2-1, with 10 nucleotides matching TRBD2. The sequenced sample was peripheral blood mononuclear cells (PBMCs), obtained at new diagnosis, from a patient treated with antithyroid drugs. The CDR3 loop reads CASSFSSGRYRSSYNEQFF. The CDR3, as DNA: TGTGCCAGCAGCTTCTCTAGCGGGAGATATCGTAGCTCCTACAATGAGCAGTTCTTC.